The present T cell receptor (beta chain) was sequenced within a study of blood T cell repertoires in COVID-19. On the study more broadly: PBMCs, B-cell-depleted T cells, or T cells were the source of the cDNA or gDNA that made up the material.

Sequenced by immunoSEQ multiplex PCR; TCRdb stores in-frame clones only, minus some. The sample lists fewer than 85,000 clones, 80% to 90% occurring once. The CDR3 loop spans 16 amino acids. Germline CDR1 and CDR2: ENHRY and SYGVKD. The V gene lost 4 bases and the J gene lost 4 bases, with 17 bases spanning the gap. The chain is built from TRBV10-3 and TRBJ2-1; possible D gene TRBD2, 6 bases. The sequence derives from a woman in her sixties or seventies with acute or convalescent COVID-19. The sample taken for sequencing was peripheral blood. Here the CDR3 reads CAISGLRDWRYNEQFF. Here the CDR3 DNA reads TGTGCCATCAGTGGGCTCCGGGACTGGAGATACAATGAGCAGTTCTTC.